This paragraph covers one T cell receptor (beta chain) sequence. Its cognate antigen is unknown. Germline lookup yields CDR1 SGHTA and CDR2 FQGTGA. V was trimmed by 2 bases and J by 3 bases, leaving 13 bases between them. This CDR3 is built from 16 residues. These data are taken from a study of Graves' ophthalmopathy and Graves' hyperthyroidism. Study-wide findings and caveats: With about 88% sensitivity and 70% to 82% specificity, a 13-signature model separated ophthalmopathy from stable hyperthyroidism.

RNA served as the template for amplifying TCR beta CDR3 regions. Second-round multiplex PCR came after first-round RT-PCR with HTBI primers. MiXCR, run by TCRdb on the multiplex PCR reads, gives a single entry per CDR3 protein. In the table there are 450,000 or so distinct CDR3 sequences, over 13% of which are singletons. Sequenced: blood. The rearrangement uses TRBV7-3 and TRBJ2-2; tentative D call: TRBD1 (7 bases). The sequence was obtained from a woman aged 25-40 years with Graves' ophthalmopathy. The CDR3 DNA follows: TGTGCCAGCAGCTTAGCAGGGGGGCTGTACACCGGGGAGCTGTTTTTT. Protein product: CASSLAGGLYTGELFF.